Listed here is a single T cell receptor (beta chain). Trimming removed 0 bases at V and 0 bases at J, with 6 bases between. CDR3 length: 15 residues. Germline V CDR1 and CDR2: MGHRA, YSYEKL. Profiling relied on immunoSEQ multiplex PCR, and the TCRdb table lists in-frame clones only, not all of them. This sample has about 330,000 clones, with about 74% found just once. The data were taken from a study of shared clonotypes between healthy human individuals. Sequencing was done on a sample of memory CD4+ T cells sorted from blood. Subset specified: CD45RA-negative fraction. The clonotype comes from a man aged 25-45 years in good health. The V call is TRBV4-1, the J call TRBJ1-5; D ambiguous. Here the CDR3 reads CASSQDRNSNQPQHF. CDR3 sequence (DNA): TGCGCCAGCAGCCAAGATAGAAATAGCAATCAGCCCCAGCATTTT.